This T cell receptor (beta chain) was obtained from a study of T cells in pancreatic ductal adenocarcinoma. Clones were sequenced by immunoSEQ multiplex PCR, and TCRdb holds only the in-frame ones, with some missing. Of 31,000 or so clones in the sample, roughly 92% were seen once. Per germline, CDR1 MDHEN and CDR2 SYDVKM. The V end lost 6 bases, the J end lost 7 bases, and 21 bases lay between the germline ends. This CDR3 has 15 residues. Selected pancreatic ductal adenocarcinoma patients had undergone surgery without neoadjuvant therapy. This TCR was sampled from a human donor with pancreatic ductal adenocarcinoma. The chain employs TRBV28 and TRBJ1-1, with a tentative D call TRBD1 (6 bases). Sample: PBMCs. CDR3: CASSPSGHGFGEAFF. The DNA for the CDR3 is TGTGCCAGCAGCCCTTCGGGACACGGATTTGGTGAAGCTTTCTTT.